This T cell receptor (beta chain) was sequenced during a study of blood T cell repertoires in COVID-19. Study-level information: Collection of acute and convalescent COVID-19 samples took place in the United States, Italy and Spain.

Germline trimming cut 3 bases from V and 1 base from J; bases unmatched to any gene: 5. Germline V lookup: CDR1 SGHVS, CDR2 FNYEAQ. CDR3 length: 17 amino acids. Here immunoSEQ multiplex PCR was the method, and the copy in TCRdb shows in-frame clones only, minus some. The sample carries about 33,000 clones, just under 80% recorded once. Specimen: peripheral blood. The chain recombines TRBV7-6 with TRBJ2-5; 13 bases are a match to TRBD2. The TCR sequence derives from a man aged 80 or over with acute or convalescent COVID-19. CDR3 amino acids: CASSLETSGGPQETQYF. The DNA for the CDR3 is TGTGCCAGCAGCTTGGAGACTAGCGGGGGGCCCCAAGAGACCCAGTACTTC.